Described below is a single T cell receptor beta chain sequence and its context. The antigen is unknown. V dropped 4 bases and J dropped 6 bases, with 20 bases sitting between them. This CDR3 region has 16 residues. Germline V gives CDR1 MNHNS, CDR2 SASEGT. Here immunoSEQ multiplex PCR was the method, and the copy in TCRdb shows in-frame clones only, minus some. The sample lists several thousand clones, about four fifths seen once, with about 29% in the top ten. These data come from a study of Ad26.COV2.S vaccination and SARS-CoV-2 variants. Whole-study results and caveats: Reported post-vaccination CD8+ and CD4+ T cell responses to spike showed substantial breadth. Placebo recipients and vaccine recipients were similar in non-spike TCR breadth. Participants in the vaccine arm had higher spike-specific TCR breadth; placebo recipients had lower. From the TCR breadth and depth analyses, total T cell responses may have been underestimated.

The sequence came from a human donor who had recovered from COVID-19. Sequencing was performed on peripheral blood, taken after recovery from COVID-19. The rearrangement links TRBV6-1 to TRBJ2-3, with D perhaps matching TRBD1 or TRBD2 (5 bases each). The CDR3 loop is CASSALGPRAPDTQYF. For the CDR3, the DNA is TGTGCCAGCAGTGCCTTGGGACCCAGGGCACCGGATACGCAGTATTTT.